A selection of T cell receptor beta chains follows, all from one sample in a study of shared clonotypes between healthy human individuals. Clones were sequenced by immunoSEQ multiplex PCR, and TCRdb holds only the in-frame ones, with some missing. This sample has about 1 million clones, with 65% to 80% found just once. Sequenced input: memory CD4+ T cells sorted from blood. The receptor source for this set is a man younger than 30 in good health. Both conserved end residues are part of each CDR3. The D gene is left open where the match is weak. Some rows mark clone size as missing; the rest say once, few, many or name a class of expanded clone.

D gene: .
J gene: TRBJ2-3
clone size: few
V gene: TRBV2
CDR3 DNA: TGTGCCAGCAGCCTCGTCTCATTCACAGATACGCAGTATTTT
CDR3 protein: CASSLVSFTDTQYF

D gene: .
J gene: TRBJ1-5
clone size: once
V gene: TRBV7-9
CDR3 DNA: TGTGCCAGCAGCTCCAATTTTGAAGATCAGCCCCAGCATTTT
CDR3 protein: CASSSNFEDQPQHF

D gene: TRBD1
J gene: TRBJ2-7
clone size: .
V gene: TRBV30
CDR3 DNA: TGTGCCTGGAGGGGGACAGGGAGCTCCTACGAGCAGTACTTC
CDR3 protein: CAWRGTGSSYEQYF

D gene: .
J gene: TRBJ1-1
clone size: .
V gene: TRBV11-2
CDR3 DNA: TGTGCCAGCAGCTTAGATATGGCAGTAGTAGCTTTCTTT
CDR3 protein: CASSLDMAVVAFF

D gene: .
J gene: TRBJ2-2
clone size: .
V gene: TRBV5-6
CDR3 DNA: TGTGCCAGCAGCTTTGCCTTGTTCGCGAACACCGGGGAGCTGTTTTTT
CDR3 protein: CASSFALFANTGELFF

D gene: TRBD2
J gene: TRBJ2-6
clone size: once
V gene: TRBV9
CDR3 DNA: TGTGCCAGCAGGGCTAGCGGAAACTCTGGGGCCAACGTCCTGACTTTC
CDR3 protein: CASRASGNSGANVLTF

D gene: TRBD1
J gene: TRBJ1-1
clone size: .
V gene: TRBV10-3
CDR3 DNA: TGTGCCATCAGTGGACAGGGCGGGAACACTGAAGCTTTCTTT
CDR3 protein: CAISGQGGNTEAFF

D gene: .
J gene: TRBJ1-1
clone size: .
V gene: TRBV27
CDR3 DNA: TGTGCCAGCAGCAGGGCCCTGAACACTGAAGCTTTCTTT
CDR3 protein: CASSRALNTEAFF

D gene: .
J gene: TRBJ2-1
clone size: .
V gene: TRBV7-9
CDR3 DNA: TGTGCCAGCAGCTTAACGGGTCCGTGGGATGAGCAGTTCTTC
CDR3 protein: CASSLTGPWDEQFF

D gene: .
J gene: TRBJ2-5
clone size: .
V gene: TRBV5-1
CDR3 DNA: TGCGCCAGCACCCCGGGGGGCGGGGGCCTCCAAGAGACCCAGTACTTC
CDR3 protein: CASTPGGGGLQETQYF

D gene: .
J gene: TRBJ2-1
clone size: .
V gene: TRBV27
CDR3 DNA: TGTGCCAGCAGTTTAGGTAGTAGCGGACCCCTGGGAGGGCAGTTCTTC
CDR3 protein: CASSLGSSGPLGGQFF

D gene: .
J gene: TRBJ2-7
clone size: once
V gene: TRBV5-1
CDR3 DNA: TGCGCCAGCAGCTTGGGGCCCGTGCACGAGCAGTACTTC
CDR3 protein: CASSLGPVHEQYF

D gene: TRBD1
J gene: TRBJ1-5
clone size: .
V gene: TRBV2
CDR3 DNA: TGTGCCAGCAGGAGCGGGACAGAGGGCTTAGGCAATCAGCCCCAGCATTTT
CDR3 protein: CASRSGTEGLGNQPQHF

D gene: .
J gene: TRBJ1-1
clone size: .
V gene: TRBV5-4
CDR3 DNA: TGTGCCAGCAGCTTGCCGCTGGAGGGACACACTGAAGCTTTCTTT
CDR3 protein: CASSLPLEGHTEAFF

D gene: .
J gene: TRBJ2-7
clone size: .
V gene: TRBV7-2
CDR3 DNA: TGTGCCAGCAGCTTAAGGGTCGGGAGAAGTAACGAGCAGTACTTC
CDR3 protein: CASSLRVGRSNEQYF

D gene: TRBD1
J gene: TRBJ2-7
clone size: .
V gene: TRBV6-6
CDR3 DNA: TGTGCCAGCAGTTACTCTGGGACAGGGGAATACGAGCAGTACTTC
CDR3 protein: CASSYSGTGEYEQYF

D gene: .
J gene: TRBJ1-5
clone size: .
V gene: TRBV21-1
CDR3 DNA: TGTGCCAGCAGCAAGTGCCGGGACAGGGGATTTGTCGATCAGCCCCAGCATTTT
CDR3 protein: CASSKCRDRGFVDQPQHF

D gene: TRBD1
J gene: TRBJ1-4
clone size: .
V gene: TRBV5-1
CDR3 DNA: TGCGCCAGCAGCTTGGGGGACAGATTCCTTGAAAAACTGTTTTTT
CDR3 protein: CASSLGDRFLEKLFF

D gene: .
J gene: TRBJ2-1
clone size: .
V gene: TRBV7-9
CDR3 DNA: TGTGCCAGCACTCGCCACGCTAATGAGCAGTTCTTC
CDR3 protein: CASTRHANEQFF

D gene: TRBD1
J gene: TRBJ2-2
clone size: .
V gene: TRBV30
CDR3 DNA: TGTGCCAGGGTGACTGGGACAGGGTTGGCCGGGGAGCTGTTTTTT
CDR3 protein: CARVTGTGLAGELFF

D gene: .
J gene: TRBJ1-2
clone size: .
V gene: TRBV10-3
CDR3 DNA: TGTGCCATCACTAATTACGGGGGGAAGTCTAACTATGGCTACACCTTC
CDR3 protein: CAITNYGGKSNYGYTF

D gene: .
J gene: TRBJ2-2
clone size: .
V gene: TRBV19
CDR3 DNA: TGTGCCAGTACTAGGCAAGCTAACACCGGGGAGCTGTTTTTT
CDR3 protein: CASTRQANTGELFF

D gene: .
J gene: TRBJ2-1
clone size: many
V gene: TRBV5-1
CDR3 DNA: TGCGCCAGCAGCTTGGATTGGGGCGGCTCCTACAATGAGCAGTTCTTC
CDR3 protein: CASSLDWGGSYNEQFF

D gene: TRBD1
J gene: TRBJ2-5
clone size: .
V gene: TRBV5-6
CDR3 DNA: TGTGCCAGCAGCTTGGCCCAGGGGGCGAGTGAGACCCAGTACTTC
CDR3 protein: CASSLAQGASETQYF

D gene: .
J gene: TRBJ1-1
clone size: .
V gene: TRBV5-1
CDR3 DNA: TGCGCCAGCAGCTTGGGACAGAAGAACACTGAAGCTTTCTTT
CDR3 protein: CASSLGQKNTEAFF

D gene: .
J gene: TRBJ2-2
clone size: once
V gene: TRBV2
CDR3 DNA: TGTGCCAGCAGTGTCCACGAGGGCACCGGGGAGCTGTTTTTT
CDR3 protein: CASSVHEGTGELFF

D gene: TRBD1
J gene: TRBJ1-3
clone size: .
V gene: TRBV5-6
CDR3 DNA: TGTGCCAGCAGCTTGAGGGACAGGGAGGACACCATATATTTT
CDR3 protein: CASSLRDREDTIYF

D gene: .
J gene: TRBJ2-1
clone size: .
V gene: TRBV29-1
CDR3 DNA: TGCAGCGTTGAAGTCTACAATGAGCAGTTCTTC
CDR3 protein: CSVEVYNEQFF

D gene: .
J gene: TRBJ2-3
clone size: few
V gene: TRBV30
CDR3 DNA: TGTGCCTGGAGGCCCCGAACTTCGACGCAGTATTTT
CDR3 protein: CAWRPRTSTQYF

D gene: .
J gene: TRBJ1-1
clone size: .
V gene: TRBV7-6
CDR3 DNA: TGTGCCAGCAGCCGGGAGGGCAGCACGAATTTCTTTACTGAAGCTTTCTTT
CDR3 protein: CASSREGSTNFFTEAFF

D gene: .
J gene: TRBJ1-2
clone size: .
V gene: TRBV15
CDR3 DNA: TGTGCCACCAGCCCACCGACAGGTGAGCCCACTAACTATGGCTACACCTTC
CDR3 protein: CATSPPTGEPTNYGYTF

D gene: TRBD1
J gene: TRBJ2-1
clone size: .
V gene: TRBV6-5
CDR3 DNA: TGTGCCAGCAGGACAACAGGGGGACCATACAATGAGCAGTTCTTC
CDR3 protein: CASRTTGGPYNEQFF

D gene: .
J gene: TRBJ2-7
clone size: .
V gene: TRBV6-6
CDR3 DNA: TGTGCCAGCAGGCAAGTCGGGGTACGACCCCTCGAGCAGTACTTC
CDR3 protein: CASRQVGVRPLEQYF

D gene: .
J gene: TRBJ1-6
clone size: .
V gene: TRBV5-4
CDR3 DNA: TGTGCCAGCAGCTTGGGGTTTGGTAATTCACCCCTCCACTTT
CDR3 protein: CASSLGFGNSPLHF

D gene: .
J gene: TRBJ1-1
clone size: .
V gene: TRBV19
CDR3 DNA: TGTGCCAGTAGTCCCCCAAGGGGGGTGAACACTGAAGCTTTCTTT
CDR3 protein: CASSPPRGVNTEAFF

D gene: TRBD2
J gene: TRBJ2-5
clone size: .
V gene: TRBV7-2
CDR3 DNA: TGTGCCAGCAGCGAAAGCGGGAGTTTGATCGAGACCCAGTACTTC
CDR3 protein: CASSESGSLIETQYF

D gene: .
J gene: TRBJ1-4
clone size: few
V gene: TRBV9
CDR3 DNA: TGTGCCAGCAGCGCTCGGCAGGGATTTGGGGAAAAACTGTTTTTT
CDR3 protein: CASSARQGFGEKLFF

D gene: TRBD1
J gene: TRBJ2-7
clone size: .
V gene: TRBV2
CDR3 DNA: TGTGCCAGCAGGCAAGACAGGGGGATCCCCTACGAGCAGTACTTC
CDR3 protein: CASRQDRGIPYEQYF

D gene: TRBD1
J gene: TRBJ2-1
clone size: .
V gene: TRBV5-1
CDR3 DNA: TGCGCCAGCGAAGAGACAGGGGGCTACAATGAGCAGTTCTTC
CDR3 protein: CASEETGGYNEQFF